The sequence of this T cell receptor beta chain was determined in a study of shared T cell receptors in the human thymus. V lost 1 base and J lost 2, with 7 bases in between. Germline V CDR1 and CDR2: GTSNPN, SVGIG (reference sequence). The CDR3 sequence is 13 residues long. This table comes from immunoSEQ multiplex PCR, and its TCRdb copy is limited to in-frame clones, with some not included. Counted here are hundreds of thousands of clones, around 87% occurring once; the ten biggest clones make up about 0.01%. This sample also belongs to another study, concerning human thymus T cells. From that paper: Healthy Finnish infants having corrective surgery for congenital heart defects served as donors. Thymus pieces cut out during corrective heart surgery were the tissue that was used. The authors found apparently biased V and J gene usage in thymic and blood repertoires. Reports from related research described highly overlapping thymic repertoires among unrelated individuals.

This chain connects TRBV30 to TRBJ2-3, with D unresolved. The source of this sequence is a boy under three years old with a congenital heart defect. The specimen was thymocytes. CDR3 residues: CAWSDYFTDTQYF. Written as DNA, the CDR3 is TGTGCCTGGAGTGATTATTTCACAGATACGCAGTATTTT.